The rows below give T cell receptor beta chains drawn from one sample of a study of shared clonotypes between healthy human individuals. Profiled with immunoSEQ multiplex PCR; TCRdb holds only in-frame clones, not every one. The profile shows about 490,000 clones, roughly four fifths of them singletons. Input material: PBMCs. These receptors originate from a woman aged 40 to 55 in good health. Some clones in this sample may be carry-over from other donors' samples. Both conserved end residues are part of each CDR3. Fields, in order: V gene, D gene, J gene, clone size, CDR3 protein, CDR3 DNA. The D gene is left open where the match is weak. Clone size is given for some rows only: seen once, a few or many times, or a class if the clone is expanded.

TRBV4-2,.,TRBJ1-6,.,CASSQAQGSYNSPLHF,TGTGCCAGCAGCCAAGCCCAGGGTTCCTATAATTCACCCCTCCACTTT
TRBV30,TRBD1,TRBJ2-2,.,CAWWTGSTGELFF,TGTGCTTGGTGGACAGGGAGCACCGGGGAGCTGTTTTTT
TRBV29-1,.,TRBJ1-1,.,CTVGTLNTEAFF,TGCACCGTTGGGACACTGAACACTGAAGCTTTCTTT
TRBV2,TRBD1,TRBJ2-1,.,CASSKGAPYNEQFF,TGTGCCAGCAGTAAGGGGGCTCCTTACAATGAGCAGTTCTTC
TRBV4-3,.,TRBJ2-1,.,CASSQDSTVNYNEQFF,TGCGCCAGCAGCCAAGACAGTACAGTCAACTACAATGAGCAGTTCTTC
TRBV5-8,TRBD1,TRBJ2-7,many,CASPPSRDRNYEQYF,TGTGCCAGCCCACCTTCGCGGGACAGGAACTACGAGCAGTACTTC
TRBV5-1,.,TRBJ2-7,.,CASTPAGARYEQYF,TGCGCCAGCACCCCCGCCGGGGCAAGATACGAGCAGTACTTC
TRBV6-1,.,TRBJ1-1,once,CASSPDANTEAFF,TGTGCCAGCAGCCCGGACGCGAACACTGAAGCTTTCTTT
TRBV27,.,TRBJ2-7,few,CAGNGIRGF,TGTGCAGGAAACGGGATCAGGGGCTTC
TRBV6-1,TRBD1,TRBJ1-5,few,CASSLRQGLEQPQHF,TGTGCCAGCAGTCTCCGACAGGGTTTAGAACAGCCCCAGCATTTT